This TCR beta chain is drawn from a study of shared clonotypes between healthy human individuals. Across the study: The study used three CD4 naive, three CD4 memory, two CD8 naive and one CD8 memory plate per donor.

Study-level results: Shared across a few donors were around 5% of the naive CD4 clonotypes. Relative to clonotypes present in all four donors, those not shared had lower generation probabilities.

Clones were read by immunoSEQ multiplex PCR, and TCRdb kept only the in-frame ones, dropping some. Here the sample spans approximately 2.5 million clones, 80% to 95% being singletons. V gave up 2 bases and J gave up 6 bases; unmatched junction bases: 6. CDR1 is SEHNR, CDR2 FQNEAQ, per germline (reference sequence). CDR3 length: 15 residues. Turning to this clone: Antigen: not known.

This sequence was found in a young man in good health. Some clones in this sample may be carry-over from other donors' samples. The chain recombines TRBV7-9 with TRBJ2-7, with 11 positions matching TRBD1. Sequences were obtained from naive CD4+ T cells from PBMCs. The subset was: CD45RA+ positively selected. In DNA form, the CDR3 reads TGTGCCAGCAGCTTAATGGGACAGGGGGTACGCGAGCAGTACTTC. Encoded protein: CASSLMGQGVREQYF.